A single sample gave rise to the 30 T cell receptor beta chains below, sequenced in a study of blood T cell repertoires in COVID-19. The repertoire was sequenced with immunoSEQ multiplex PCR; TCRdb's copy has only in-frame clones and lacks some. The repertoire holds hundreds of thousands of clones, with about 88% as singletons. The sequenced material came from PBMCs or T cells enriched from blood (not recorded which). These receptors came from a woman aged 40 to 50 who had recovered from COVID-19.

The DNA of the CDR3 is TGTGCCACCAGTGATTTGGGGACGGGACAGGGACGATCGCGAGACAATGAGCAGTTCTTC. It translates to CATSDLGTGQGRSRDNEQFF. The V gene is TRBV24-1, the J gene TRBJ2-1, with 9 bases identical to TRBD1. Germline V gives CDR1 KGHDR, CDR2 SFDVKD. This CDR3 is 20 amino acids long. Trimming at V came to 0 bases and at J to 5 bases, leaving 16 bases not matched to a gene.

In the case of this clone: This same CDR3 is encoded by further DNA sequences in the sample. V and J are TRBV4-3 and TRBJ2-1, with 11 positions matching TRBD2. Germline V lookup: CDR1 LGHNA, CDR2 YSLEER. The CDR3 consists of 16 residues. The V segment lost 0 bases and the J segment 6 bases; nucleotides outside the gene matches: 4. CDR3 residues: CASSQEGTSGPNEQFF. The CDR3 bases are TGCGCCAGCAGCCAAGAGGGGACTAGCGGCCCCAATGAGCAGTTCTTC.

This clone was observed a few times. This sequence joins TRBV7-2 and TRBJ2-5, with D possibly matching TRBD2 (6 bases). From germline, CDR1 is SGHTA and CDR2 FQGNSA. V was trimmed by 5 bases and J by 3 bases, leaving 10 bases between them. This CDR3 spans 13 amino acids. CDR3 sequence (DNA): TGTGCCAGCAGCCGACTAGTGAAAGAGACCCAGTACTTC. Translating gives CASSRLVKETQYF.

The CDR3 loop is CASSIQGDGSPLHF. Here the CDR3 DNA reads TGTGCCAGCAGTATCCAAGGAGATGGCTCACCCCTCCACTTT. The chain combines TRBV27 with TRBJ1-6; D is ambiguous. V dropped 5 bases and J dropped 10 bases, with 15 bases sitting between them. The germline V gene has CDR1 MNHEY and CDR2 SMNVEV (reference sequence). The CDR3 sequence is 14 residues long.

With respect to this clone: Other nucleotide sequences in the sample specify the same CDR3. V usage is TRBV29-1 and J usage is TRBJ1-1; unclear D gene. Germline lookup yields CDR1 SQVTM and CDR2 ANQGSEA. The CDR3 has 12 amino acids. The ends were cut back, 6 bases at V and 1 base at J, with 9 bases in the middle. The CDR3 is CSVARGNTEAFF. DNA of the CDR3: TGCAGCGTAGCGAGAGGGAACACTGAAGCTTTCTTT.

The chain recombines TRBV9 with TRBJ2-5; D not resolved. Germline V gives CDR1 SGDLS, CDR2 YYNGEE. Between the trimmed V and J ends, which lost 6 bases and 4 bases, there was a span of 16 bases. This CDR3 has 14 amino acids. In nucleotides, the CDR3 is TGTGCCAGCATCTCCCCCCCCGGAGCAGAGACCCAGTACTTC. Its translation: CASISPPGAETQYF.

The rearrangement joins TRBV25-1 to TRBJ1-4; 9 bases map to TRBD1. The germline gives CDR1 MGHDK, CDR2 SYGVNS. V shed 8 bases and J 8 bases; nucleotides not matched to a gene: 9. The length of the CDR3 is 14 residues. The CDR3, as DNA: TGTGCCAGCCTCTTACAGGGGGCAGAGGAAAAACTGTTTTTT. Its translation: CASLLQGAEEKLFF.

This rearrangement joins TRBV19 to TRBJ2-1, with 11 nucleotides matching TRBD1. This CDR3 region has 16 residues. Germline values: CDR1 LNHDA, CDR2 SQIVND (reference sequence). The junction had 8 bases not matched to a gene; V was cut back by 4 bases and J by 6 bases. CDR3 protein: CASSRTGGPASNEQFF. In DNA form, the CDR3 reads TGTGCCAGTAGTAGGACAGGGGGCCCCGCGAGCAATGAGCAGTTCTTC. Supplemented by reference TRBV19 and TRBJ2-1, the full variable domain reads DGGITQSPKYLFRKEGQNVTLSCEQNLNHDAMYWYRQDPGQGLRLIYYSQIVNDFQKGDIAEGYSVSREKKESFPLTVTSAQKNPTAFYLCASSRTGGPASNEQFFGPGTRLTVL.

The V gene is TRBV7-3, the J gene TRBJ2-3; 10 bases map to TRBD2. V trimming: 5 bases; J trimming: 4 bases; junction bases outside the gene matches: 6. CDR1 is SGHTA and CDR2 is FQGTGA in the germline V gene. CDR3 length: 15 amino acids. The CDR3 DNA sequence: TGTGCCAGCAGCCCCCGGACTAGCGGCGCAGATACGCAGTATTTT. Translation gives CASSPRTSGADTQYF.

The V and J genes are TRBV12-3 or TRBV12-4 and TRBJ2-7; D gene unclear. The CDR3 extends over 12 amino acids. V lost 5 bases, J lost 1 base, and 6 bases lay in between. DNA for the CDR3: TGTGCCAGCAGTCGAGGATCCTACGAGCAGTACTTC. Its translation is CASSRGSYEQYF.

The chain couples TRBV4-3 to TRBJ2-3, with 8 positions matching TRBD2. CDR1 and CDR2 from the germline V gene are LGHNA and YSLEER. The CDR3 loop spans 15 amino acids. V was pared by 0 bases and J by 3 bases, with 2 bases of the junction left unmatched. The CDR3: CASSQDASGTDTQYF. In DNA form, the CDR3 reads TGCGCCAGCAGCCAAGATGCTAGCGGGACAGATACGCAGTATTTT.

The chain joins TRBV2 to TRBJ1-2, with a possible D match to TRBD1 (6 bases). Trimming removed 6 bases from V and 5 bases from J, with 10 bases in between. The CDR3 has 12 residues. Germline CDR1 is SNHLY and CDR2 is FYNNEI. DNA of the CDR3: TGTGCCAGCAGAGCAACAGGGTATGGCTACACCTTC. Translation: CASRATGYGYTF. Together with reference TRBV2 and TRBJ1-2, the CDR3 gives the full variable domain: EPEVTQTPSHQVTQMGQEVILRCVPISNHLYFYWYRQILGQKVEFLVSFYNNEISEKSEIFDDQFSVERPDGSNFTLKIRSTKLEDSAMYFCASRATGYGYTFGSGTRLTVV.

J is TRBJ1-1 and V is TRBV7-9; possible D gene TRBD1, 5 bases. Trimming took 1 base from V and 4 from J, leaving 16 bases between them. Germline-derived CDR1 and CDR2 are SEHNR and FQNEAQ (reference sequence). The CDR3 covers 16 residues. The chain's CDR3 is CASSLDPPGGSTEAFF. CDR3 in DNA: TGTGCCAGCAGCTTAGACCCCCCCGGGGGAAGCACTGAAGCTTTCTTT.

The chain couples TRBV11-2 to TRBJ1-1; no firm D call. Germline CDR1 SGHAT, CDR2 FQNNGV. The CDR3 has 12 residues. V lost 2 bases and J lost 6, with 7 bases in between. CDR3 in DNA: TGTGCCAGCAGCTTAAGGGAGGCTGAAGCTTTCTTT. Translation: CASSLREAEAFF.

The count of this clone is one. The chain links TRBV7-3 to TRBJ2-1, with a possible D match to TRBD2 (7 bases). The CDR3 is made up of 15 amino acids. Between the trimmed V and J ends, which lost 1 base and 8 bases, there was a span of 15 bases. CDR1 and CDR2 (germline): SGHTA, FQGTGA. Here the CDR3 DNA reads TGTGCCAGCAGCTTAAACCCTGGGGGGGCCTATGAGCAGTTCTTC. This sequence encodes CASSLNPGGAYEQFF.

The chain couples TRBV27 to TRBJ2-1; a possible D gene is TRBD1 (6 bases). CDR1 and CDR2 (germline): MNHEY, SMNVEV (reference sequence). Deletions cut 4 bases from V and 1 base from J, with 17 bases between. The CDR3 totals 17 residues. Here the CDR3 reads CASSSPQGHQSYNEQFF. Here the CDR3 DNA reads TGTGCCAGCAGTTCTCCTCAGGGGCACCAATCCTACAATGAGCAGTTCTTC.

The chain links TRBV11-2 to TRBJ1-3; D ambiguous. Germline V gene sequence: CDR1 SGHAT, CDR2 FQNNGV. The CDR3 has 15 amino acids. V lost 3 bases, J lost 2 bases, and 11 bases lay in between. The CDR3 DNA sequence: TGTGCCAGCAGCTTTGGGCCAAACGCTGGAAACACCATATATTTT. Its translation: CASSFGPNAGNTIYF.

The rearrangement links TRBV28 to TRBJ1-2; maybe TRBD1 (5 bases). Germline V gene data show CDR1 as MDHEN and CDR2 as SYDVKM. CDR3 length: 14 residues. Trimming left V 5 bases short and J 3 bases short, with 13 bases between. The CDR3 spells CASSAGGAHYGYTF. CDR3 DNA sequence: TGTGCCAGCAGTGCCGGAGGGGCCCACTATGGCTACACCTTC.

V usage is TRBV28 and J usage is TRBJ2-7, with 9 bases matching TRBD2. CDR1 is MDHEN and CDR2 is SYDVKM in the germline V gene. The CDR3 is made up of 13 amino acids. J lost 2 bases, V lost 7 bases, and 3 bases had no gene match. CDR3 coding DNA: TGTGCCAGCAAGGCGGGGGGGCCCTACGAGCAGTACTTC. Its protein is CASKAGGPYEQYF.

The chain employs TRBV12-3 or TRBV12-4 and TRBJ2-1, with unresolved D. The CDR3 runs to 11 residues. Trimming left V 4 bases short and J 10 bases short, with 8 bases between. Written as DNA, the CDR3 is TGTGCCAGCAGTTCTAGTAACGAGCAGTTCTTC. It yields the protein CASSSSNEQFF.

V gene TRBV25-1 combines with J gene TRBJ2-2; D is uncertain. Looked up from germline, CDR1 is MGHDK and CDR2 is SYGVNS. The V end was cut by 6 bases, the J end by 7 bases, with 6 bases between. The CDR3 covers 11 residues. DNA of the CDR3: TGTGCCAGCAGAAGGAGCGGGGAGCTGTTTTTT. Residues: CASRRSGELFF. The whole variable domain, filled in from reference TRBV25-1 and TRBJ2-2, reads EADIYQTPRYLVIGTGKKITLECSQTMGHDKMYWYQQDPGMELHLIHYSYGVNSTEKGDLSSESTVSRIRTEHFPLTLESARPSHTSQYLCASRRSGELFFGEGSRLTVL.

V usage is TRBV28 and J usage is TRBJ2-2, with 7 bases fitting TRBD1. The germline V gene encodes CDR1 MDHEN and CDR2 SYDVKM. The CDR3 consists of 13 residues. The ends lost 6 bases at V and 7 bases at J; junction bases unmatched: 5. The CDR3 DNA reads TGTGCCAGCAGCATACCAGGGGGCGGGGAGCTGTTTTTT. Amino acids: CASSIPGGGELFF. Full variable domain (missing parts from reference TRBV28 and TRBJ2-2): DVKVTQSSRYLVKRTGEKVFLECVQDMDHENMFWYRQDPGLGLRLIYFSYDVKMKEKGDIPEGYSVSREKKERFSLILESASTNQTSMYLCASSIPGGGELFFGEGSRLTVL.

V gene TRBV11-1 combines with J gene TRBJ2-2; 7 positions match TRBD1. The CDR3 runs to 15 residues. The germline CDR1 and CDR2 sequences are SGHAT and FQDESV (reference sequence). V lost 6 bases and J lost 4; bases outside the gene matches: 8. Here the CDR3 reads CASSLQGKATGELFF. Written as DNA, the CDR3 is TGTGCCAGCAGTTTACAGGGGAAGGCCACCGGGGAGCTGTTTTTT.

The genes are TRBV6-5 and TRBJ1-1; 8 bases match TRBD1. CDR1 and CDR2 (germline): MNHEY, SVGAGI. With 6 bases clipped from V and 7 bases from J, the junction kept 10 bases outside the gene matches. CDR3 size: 14 residues. This CDR3 reads CASRPIRGQSEAFF. CDR3 DNA: TGTGCCAGCAGACCCATCAGGGGGCAGAGTGAAGCTTTCTTT.

The chain couples TRBV9 to TRBJ2-7; the D is unclear. Deletions cut 6 bases from V and 7 bases from J, with 20 bases between. The CDR3 has 14 residues. CDR1 SGDLS and CDR2 YYNGEE come from the germline V gene. CDR3 sequence: CASTPQAWSPEQYF. The CDR3 coding sequence is TGTGCCAGCACCCCCCAGGCCTGGTCCCCGGAGCAGTACTTC.

The J gene is TRBJ2-7, the V gene TRBV27; a possible D gene is TRBD2 (5 bases). Germline lookup yields CDR1 MNHEY and CDR2 SMNVEV (reference sequence). V was shortened by 6 bases and J by 4 bases, with 13 bases between the two germline ends. This CDR3 has 13 residues. This CDR3 reads CASSPRGGYEQYF. The CDR3 bases are TGTGCCAGCAGCCCCAGAGGAGGATACGAGCAGTACTTC.

This clone came up once. J is TRBJ1-2 and V is TRBV4-3; D gene unclear. V lost 0 bases, J lost 3 bases, and 17 bases lay in between. Germline CDR1 is LGHNA and CDR2 is YSLEER. CDR3 length: 17 residues. The CDR3 DNA is TGCGCCAGCAGCCAAGATTTGTTTTCGGGCGGGGACTATGGCTACACCTTC. Translation gives CASSQDLFSGGDYGYTF.

The chain uses TRBV3-1 (or the pseudogene TRBV3-2) and TRBJ1-2; 11 nucleotides align to TRBD1. Losses at the gene ends were 4 bases for V and 4 bases for J; bases not matched to a gene: 5. This CDR3 comprises 15 residues. Germline loops: CDR1 LGHDT, CDR2 YNNKEL (reference sequence). Here the CDR3 reads CASSLGQGAPYGYTF. The CDR3 DNA is TGTGCCAGCAGCCTCGGACAGGGGGCCCCCTATGGCTACACCTTC.

Here the CDR3 DNA reads TGCGCCAGCAGCCAAGACAGTTTTTCTAACTATGGCTACACCTTC. Translating it yields CASSQDSFSNYGYTF. The chain combines TRBV4-3 with TRBJ1-2; no clear D. The CDR3 has 15 residues. The germline gives CDR1 LGHNA, CDR2 YSLEER. Trimming left V 0 bases short and J 0 bases short, with 8 bases between.

The chain links TRBV9 to TRBJ2-2, with TRBD1 matching over 9 bases. CDR1 is SGDLS and CDR2 is YYNGEE in the germline V gene. This CDR3 is built from 15 residues. V trimming: 5 bases; J trimming: 0 bases; junction bases outside the gene matches: 2. The CDR3 DNA reads as TGTGCCAGCAGTCGGACAGGGGCGAACACCGGGGAGCTGTTTTTT. Translation gives CASSRTGANTGELFF.